A selection of T cell receptor beta chains follows, all from one sample in a study of cytomegalovirus exposure and HLA in healthy donors. This table comes from immunoSEQ multiplex PCR, and its TCRdb copy is limited to in-frame clones, with some not included. In the table there are around 70,000 clones, 70% to 90% of which are singletons. Sequenced sample: PBMCs. The origin of the receptors is a woman in her 30s in good health and CMV-seronegative. The CDR3 runs from the conserved cysteine through the conserved F or W. A D gene is named only where the DNA matches it firmly. Clone size, where shown, is once, few, many, or a class for clones that have expanded.

>15|TRBV12-5|.|.|TRBJ1-4
TGTGCTAGTGGTTTGAGGCAGCGGACTAATGAAAAACTGTTTTTT
CASGLRQRTNEKLFF
>14|TRBV4-1|.|once|TRBJ2-3
TGCGCCAGCAGCCAAACGAGACTTACAGATACGCAGTATTTT
CASSQTRLTDTQYF
>18|TRBV28|TRBD1|.|TRBJ2-7
TGTGCCAGCGGAACGGACAGGGCGTCGGGAGCCCCCGGGTACGAGCAGTACTTC
CASGTDRASGAPGYEQYF
>15|TRBV27|TRBD1|.|TRBJ2-7
TGTGCCAGCAGCCCGGACAGGGAATCTTCCTACGAGCAGTACTTC
CASSPDRESSYEQYF
>15|TRBV5-3|TRBD2|few|TRBJ2-7
TGTGCCAGAAGCTCCTGGACTAGCCGGGTTTTTGAGCAGTACTTC
CARSSWTSRVFEQYF
>15|TRBV7-2|.|.|TRBJ2-5
TGTGCCAGCAGCGCGCACGGACAGACCCAGGAGACCCAGTACTTC
CASSAHGQTQETQYF
>16|TRBV11-3|TRBD1|.|TRBJ2-7
TGTGCCAGCAGCTTCGGGACAGGGGACCCTTCCTACGAGCAGTACTTC
CASSFGTGDPSYEQYF
>16|TRBV7-9|.|.|TRBJ1-6
TGTGCCAGCAGCTCCCTTCGGGCAGCGGCGGCTTCACCCCTCCACTTT
CASSSLRAAAASPLHF
>14|TRBV29-1|.|.|TRBJ1-1
TGCAGCGTTGAAGTCTCAGGGTCGGGCACTGAAGCTTTCTTT
CSVEVSGSGTEAFF
>14|TRBV6-1|.|.|TRBJ2-7
TGTGCCAGCAGTCCTGACAGGCTTTCCTACGAGCAGTACTTC
CASSPDRLSYEQYF
>13|TRBV11-1|.|.|TRBJ1-3
TGTGCCAGCAGCCAGGACTCTGGAAACACCATATATTTT
CASSQDSGNTIYF
>15|TRBV18|TRBD1|.|TRBJ2-3
TGTGCCAGCTCAAGCAGACAGGGCAGCACAGATACGCAGTATTTT
CASSSRQGSTDTQYF
>19|TRBV27|TRBD1|.|TRBJ1-2
TGTGCCAGCAGTTTATACGGGAACCTCAGAGGGACAGTAAGCTATGGCTACACCTTC
CASSLYGNLRGTVSYGYTF
>16|TRBV5-6|.|.|TRBJ2-5
TGTGCCAGCAGCCCTACCCCAGGGAAAGTTCAAGAGGCCCAGTACTTC
CASSPTPGKVQEAQYF